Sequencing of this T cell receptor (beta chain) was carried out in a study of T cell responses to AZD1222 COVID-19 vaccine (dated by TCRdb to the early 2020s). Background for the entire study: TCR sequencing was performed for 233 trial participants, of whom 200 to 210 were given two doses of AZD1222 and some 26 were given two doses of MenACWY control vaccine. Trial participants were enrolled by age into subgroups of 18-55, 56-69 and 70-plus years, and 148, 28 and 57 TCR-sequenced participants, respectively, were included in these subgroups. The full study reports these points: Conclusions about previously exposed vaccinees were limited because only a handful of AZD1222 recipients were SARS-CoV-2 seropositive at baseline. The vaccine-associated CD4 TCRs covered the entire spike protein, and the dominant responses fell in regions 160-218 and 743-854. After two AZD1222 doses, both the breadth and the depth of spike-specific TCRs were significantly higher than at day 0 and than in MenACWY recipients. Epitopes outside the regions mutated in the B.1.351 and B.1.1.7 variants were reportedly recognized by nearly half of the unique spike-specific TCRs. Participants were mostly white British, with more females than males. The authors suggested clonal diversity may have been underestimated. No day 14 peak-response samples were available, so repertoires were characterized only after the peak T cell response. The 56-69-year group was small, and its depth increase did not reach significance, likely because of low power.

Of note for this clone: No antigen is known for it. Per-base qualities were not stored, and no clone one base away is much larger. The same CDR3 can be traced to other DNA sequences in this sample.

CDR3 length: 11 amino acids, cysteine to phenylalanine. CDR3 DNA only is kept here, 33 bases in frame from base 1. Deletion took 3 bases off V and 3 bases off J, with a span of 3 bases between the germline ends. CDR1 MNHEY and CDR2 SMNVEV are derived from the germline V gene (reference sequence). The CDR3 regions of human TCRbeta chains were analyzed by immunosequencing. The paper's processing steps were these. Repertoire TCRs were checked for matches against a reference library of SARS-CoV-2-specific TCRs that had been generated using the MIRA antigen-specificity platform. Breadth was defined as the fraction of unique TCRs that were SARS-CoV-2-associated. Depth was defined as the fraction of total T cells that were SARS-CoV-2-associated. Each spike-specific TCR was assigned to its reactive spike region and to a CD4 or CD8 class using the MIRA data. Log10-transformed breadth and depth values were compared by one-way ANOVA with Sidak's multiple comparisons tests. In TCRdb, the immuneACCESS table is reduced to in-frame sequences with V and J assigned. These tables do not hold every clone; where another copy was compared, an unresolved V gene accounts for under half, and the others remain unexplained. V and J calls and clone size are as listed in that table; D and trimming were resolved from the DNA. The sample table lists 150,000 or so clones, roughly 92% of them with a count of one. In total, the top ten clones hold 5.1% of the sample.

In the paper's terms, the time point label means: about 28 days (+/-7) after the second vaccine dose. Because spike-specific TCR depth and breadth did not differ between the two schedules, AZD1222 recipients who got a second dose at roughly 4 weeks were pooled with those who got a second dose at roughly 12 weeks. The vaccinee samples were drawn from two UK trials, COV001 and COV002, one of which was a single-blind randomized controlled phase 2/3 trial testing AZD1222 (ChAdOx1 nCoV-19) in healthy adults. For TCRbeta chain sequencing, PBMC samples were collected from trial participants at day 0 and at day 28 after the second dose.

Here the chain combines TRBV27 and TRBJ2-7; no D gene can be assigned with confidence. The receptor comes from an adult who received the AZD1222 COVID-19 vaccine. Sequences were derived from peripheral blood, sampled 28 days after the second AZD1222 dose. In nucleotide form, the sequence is TGTGCCAGCAGTTTCGGCTACGAGCAGTACTTC. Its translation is CASSFGYEQYF.